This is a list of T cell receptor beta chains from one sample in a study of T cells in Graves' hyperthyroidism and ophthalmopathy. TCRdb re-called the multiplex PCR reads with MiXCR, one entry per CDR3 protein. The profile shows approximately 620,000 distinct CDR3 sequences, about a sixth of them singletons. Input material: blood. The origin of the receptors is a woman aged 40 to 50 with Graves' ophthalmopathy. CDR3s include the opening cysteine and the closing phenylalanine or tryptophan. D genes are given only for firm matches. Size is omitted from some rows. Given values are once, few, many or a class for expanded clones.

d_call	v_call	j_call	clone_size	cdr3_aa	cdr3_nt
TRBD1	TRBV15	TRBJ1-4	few	CATSRDRGPEKLFF	TGTGCCACCAGCAGGGACAGGGGGCCGGAAAAACTGTTTTTT
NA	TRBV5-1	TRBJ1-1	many	CASSLEGGVNTEAFF	TGCGCCAGCAGCTTGGAAGGGGGGGTGAACACTGAAGCTTTCTTT
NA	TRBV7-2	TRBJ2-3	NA	CASSFRGGGIMTDTQYF	TGTGCCAGCAGCTTTAGAGGGGGGGGAATCATGACAGATACGCAGTATTTT
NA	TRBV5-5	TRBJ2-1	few	CASAIGVNNEQFF	TGTGCCAGTGCGATAGGGGTGAACAATGAGCAGTTCTTC
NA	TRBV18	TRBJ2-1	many	CASSPPSSRGNEQFF	TGTGCCAGCTCACCCCCCTCTAGCCGGGGGAATGAGCAGTTCTTC
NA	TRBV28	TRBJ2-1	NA	CASSQSIFSTGQVYNEQFF	TGTGCCAGCAGTCAATCAATATTCTCGACAGGACAAGTCTACAATGAGCAGTTCTTC
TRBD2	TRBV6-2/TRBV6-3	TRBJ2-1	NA	CASSVTSGGNEQFF	TGTGCCAGCAGTGTGACTAGCGGGGGAAATGAGCAGTTCTTC
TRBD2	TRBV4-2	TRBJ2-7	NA	CASSQAGPGLAEYEQYF	TGTGCCAGCAGCCAAGCTGGACCGGGACTAGCGGAATACGAGCAGTACTTC
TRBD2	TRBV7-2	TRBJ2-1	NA	CASSTGLAGGSSYNEQFF	TGTGCCAGCAGCACGGGACTAGCGGGGGGAAGCTCCTACAATGAGCAGTTCTTC
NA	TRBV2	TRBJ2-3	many	CASSSYLSTDTQYF	TGTGCCAGCAGCAGCTACCTTAGCACAGATACGCAGTATTTT
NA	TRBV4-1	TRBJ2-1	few	CASSLRPGPEQFF	TGCGCCAGCAGCCTCCGCCCGGGACCTGAGCAGTTCTTC
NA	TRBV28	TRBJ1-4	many	CASSPMSATNEKLFF	TGTGCCAGCAGTCCCATGTCCGCAACTAATGAAAAACTGTTTTTT
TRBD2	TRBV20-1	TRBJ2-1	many	CSADNRERGSHNEQFF	TGCAGTGCTGATAACCGAGAGCGGGGGTCACACAATGAGCAGTTCTTC
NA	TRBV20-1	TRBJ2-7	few	CSALTGSRPEQYF	TGCAGTGCCCTCACGGGGTCTCGACCGGAGCAGTACTTC
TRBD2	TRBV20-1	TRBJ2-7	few	CSAPLGLSTYEQYF	TGCAGTGCTCCCCTGGGACTATCGACCTACGAGCAGTACTTC
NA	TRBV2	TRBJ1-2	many	CASSEALRGSGYTF	TGTGCCAGCAGTGAAGCGCTTCGGGGCTCCGGCTACACCTTC
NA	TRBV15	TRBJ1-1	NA	CATSREANTEAFF	TGTGCCACCAGCAGAGAGGCGAACACTGAAGCTTTCTTT
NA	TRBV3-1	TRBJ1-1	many	CASSQEGAPEAFF	TGTGCCAGCAGCCAAGAAGGGGCGCCGGAAGCTTTCTTT
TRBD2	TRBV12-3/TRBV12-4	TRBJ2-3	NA	CASRERGLTDTQYF	TGTGCCAGCAGGGAGCGGGGGTTAACAGATACGCAGTATTTT